The source of this T cell receptor (beta chain) is a study of cytomegalovirus exposure and HLA in healthy donors. Study observations and caveats: A missense variant in DCLRE1C was later tied to TCR beta V- and J-gene trimming.

The PCR had 60 Vbeta and 13 Jbeta primers. Only in-frame clones appear in the TCRdb table, and some are missing; sequencing was by immunoSEQ multiplex PCR. The data contain about 98,000 clones, more than 60% of them singletons. The CDR3 has 15 amino acids. V gave up 0 bases and J gave up 2 bases, with 8 bases separating them. From germline, CDR1 is MNHEY and CDR2 SMNVEV (reference sequence). This clone was observed a few times. Its antigen is unidentified. This TCR came from a middle-aged man in good health and CMV-seronegative. V usage is TRBV27 and J usage is TRBJ1-5; D is unclear. Sequencing was performed on PBMCs. The CDR3 DNA follows: TGTGCCAGCAGTTTATCAACCGGGGGCAATCAGCCCCAGCATTTT. It specifies CASSLSTGGNQPQHF.